Below are 32 T cell receptor beta chains sequenced from a single sample in a study of CD8+CD57+ T cells in acquired aplastic anemia (dated by TCRdb to the late 2010s). Data came from an Illumina HiSeq 2000. TCR beta VDJ combination and CDR3 sequence profiling used genomic DNA as the template. TCRdb took the public reads, trimmed them with fastp at Q25, ran MiXCR for clone calling and kept in-frame beta chains. Merged by CDR3 protein, the rows form single entries marked with the most common genes and DNA. This sample is represented by about 240,000 distinct CDR3 sequences; around 46% of them were singletons. The ten largest clones take up less than 9% of the sample. Patients chosen for sequencing had shown expansion of CD8+CD57+ cells by flow cytometry. The sequencing input was sorted CD4+, CD8+, or CD8+CD57+ T cells (not recorded which) from PBMCs. These receptors came from a human donor with aplastic anemia.

In its sample, this clonotype was seen a few times. The rearrangement joins TRBV6-5 to TRBJ1-2, with 10 bases aligning to TRBD1. This CDR3 has 18 residues. Per the germline V gene, CDR1 is MNHEY and CDR2 is SVGAGI. Unmatched junction bases numbered 9, after V lost 1 base and J lost 1 base. CDR3 residues: CASSYFQRWTGGNYGYTF. CDR3 nucleotide sequence: TGTGCCAGCAGTTACTTTCAAAGATGGACAGGGGGTAACTATGGCTACACCTTC.

V usage is TRBV28 and J usage is TRBJ2-1; possible D gene TRBD2, 5 bases. Per germline, CDR1 MDHEN and CDR2 SYDVKM. This CDR3 is 12 amino acids long. Trimming removed 5 bases at V and 10 bases at J, with 12 bases between. CDR3 in amino acids: CASSADYLEQFF. The CDR3 DNA is TGTGCCAGCAGTGCCGACTACTTGGAGCAGTTCTTC.

In its sample, this clonotype was seen once. The chain combines TRBV2 with TRBJ1-5; D not certain. The CDR3 runs 13 residues. V lost 8 bases, J lost 1 base, and 9 bases lay in between. Germline assignment: CDR1 SNHLY and CDR2 FYNNEI. CDR3: CASDAISNQPQHF. The CDR3 bases are TGTGCCAGCGATGCAATAAGCAATCAGCCCCAGCATTTT. The full variable domain, in which reference TRBV2 and TRBJ1-5 provide the parts outside the CDR3, is EPEVTQTPSHQVTQMGQEVILRCVPISNHLYFYWYRQILGQKVEFLVSFYNNEISEKSEIFDDQFSVERPDGSNFTLKIRSTKLEDSAMYFCASDAISNQPQHFGDGTRLSIL.

This chain uses TRBV5-1 with TRBJ2-1; 7 bases fit TRBD2. This CDR3 region has 14 residues. Trimming removed 3 bases from V and 8 bases from J; junction bases left unmatched: 8. Germline-derived CDR1 and CDR2 are SGHRS and YFSETQ. The CDR3 loop reads CASSSGLGGYEQFF. The CDR3 coding sequence is TGCGCCAGCAGCTCTGGACTAGGCGGATATGAGCAGTTCTTC.

This clonotype was counted ten times or more. The V call is TRBV3-1, the J call TRBJ2-6; D remains unclear. With 1 base removed from V and 0 bases from J, the gap between germline ends came to 4 bases. Germline V gene sequence: CDR1 LGHDT, CDR2 YNNKEL (reference sequence). This CDR3 is built from 15 residues. CDR3 protein: CASSQGYSGANVLTF. CDR3 nucleotides: TGTGCCAGCAGCCAAGGGTACTCTGGGGCCAACGTCCTGACTTTC.

The chain joins TRBV6-6 to TRBJ1-5, with D possibly TRBD1 on 6 matching bases. Germline assignment: CDR1 MNHNY and CDR2 SVGAGI (reference sequence). The CDR3 totals 12 residues. Trimming left V 2 bases short and J 14 bases short, with 13 bases between. CDR3 amino acids: CASSYTGSSEHF. The CDR3 region has the DNA TGTGCCAGCAGTTACACAGGGTCATCCGAGCATTTT.

This clonotype showed up just a few times. The chain recombines TRBV7-6 with TRBJ1-6, with TRBD1 as a possible D gene (5 bases). The CDR3 loop spans 15 amino acids. The V end lost 5 bases, the J end lost 11 bases, and 19 bases lay between the germline ends. Germline CDR1 and CDR2: SGHVS and FNYEAQ. CDR3 DNA: TGTGCCAGCAGCCACGGAGGGGAGGCAGACACACCCCTCCACTTT. The encoded protein is CASSHGGEADTPLHF.

This clonotype was found a few times. J is TRBJ2-5 and V is TRBV6-4, with D perhaps TRBD1 (6 bases). CDR3 length: 15 residues. The germline gives CDR1 MRHNA, CDR2 SNTAGT. The V and J ends lost 6 bases and 1 base respectively, with 15 bases between them. The CDR3 nucleotides are TGTGCCAGCAGGGGGGCCAGACAGGTCCAAGAGACCCAGTACTTC. It encodes CASRGARQVQETQYF.

There are a few counts of this clonotype. A much larger clone differs by one base, so this may be a read error. This chain joins TRBV11-2 and TRBJ1-1; tentative D call: TRBD1 (5 bases). This CDR3 spans 14 amino acids. Germline CDR1 is SGHAT and CDR2 is FQNNGV. The germline V and J ends were trimmed by 1 base and 2 bases, with 8 bases remaining between them. The CDR3 loop is CASSLGGDNTEAFF. CDR3 in DNA: TGTGCCAGCAGCTTAGGGGGCGATAACACTGAAGCTTTCTTT.

A remark on this clonotype: This could be a read error, since a much larger clone is one nucleotide away. The CDR3 sequence is CASSVGGVAAKNVQYF. The CDR3 DNA is TGTGCCAGCAGCGTAGGAGGAGTCGCAGCCAAAAACGTTCAGTACTTC. The chain combines TRBV9 with TRBJ2-4; D call uncertain. This CDR3 contains 16 residues. Germline V lookup: CDR1 SGDLS, CDR2 YYNGEE. The entire variable domain, with the rest obtained from reference TRBV9 and TRBJ2-4, is as follows: DSGVTQTPKHLITATGQRVTLRCSPRSGDLSVYWYQQSLDQGLQFLIQYYNGEERAKGNILERFSAQQFPDLHSELNLSSLELGDSALYFCASSVGGVAAKNVQYFGAGTRLSVL.

This clonotype came up a few times. The chain is built from TRBV7-2 and TRBJ1-6, with 7 positions matching TRBD1. The germline V gene encodes CDR1 SGHTA and CDR2 FQGNSA. V lost 9 bases and J lost 3; bases outside the gene matches: 11. The CDR3 runs 16 residues. The CDR3 DNA sequence: TGTGCCAGTAGTCCCGGCCGGGACAGCTATAATTCACCCCTCCACTTT. It specifies CASSPGRDSYNSPLHF. The variable domain in full, completed from reference TRBV7-2 and TRBJ1-6, reads GAGVSQSPSNKVTEKGKDVELRCDPISGHTALYWYRQSLGQGLEFLIYFQGNSAPDKSGLPSDRFSAERTGGSVSTLTIQRTQQEDSAVYLCASSPGRDSYNSPLHFGNGTRLTVT.

The rearrangement joins TRBV24-1 to TRBJ2-7, with 11 bases lining up with TRBD2. After removal of 6 bases from V and 0 bases from J, the junction contained 3 bases not matched to a gene. The CDR3 spans 15 residues. The V gene's germline CDR1 is KGHDR and CDR2 SFDVKD. The CDR3 DNA follows: TGTGCCACCAGTTCTAGCGGGAGGAGCTCCTACGAGCAGTACTTC. Encoded protein: CATSSSGRSSYEQYF.

This clonotype was seen a handful of times. The rearrangement uses TRBV29-1 and TRBJ1-5; no firm D call. The CDR3 has 14 amino acids. Germline V gives CDR1 SQVTM, CDR2 ANQGSEA. V was clipped by 4 bases and J by 0 bases, with 10 bases between them. DNA for the CDR3: TGCAGCGTTGGGACCGGCCATAGCAATCAGCCCCAGCATTTT. Encoded protein: CSVGTGHSNQPQHF.

This clonotype was counted once. A junction end diverges from the germline sequence, so it may reflect a read error. This chain links TRBV7-9 with TRBJ2-3, with D uncertain. The germline V gene has CDR1 SEHNR and CDR2 FQNEAQ (reference sequence). This CDR3 comprises 11 residues. The CDR3 here is CASSSSDTRYF. In DNA, the CDR3 is TGTGCCAGCAGCTCCTCAGATACGCGGTATTTT.

The V call is TRBV15, the J call TRBJ2-3, with 9 bases aligning to TRBD2. Germline CDR1 and CDR2: LNHNV and YYDKDF (reference sequence). CDR3 length equals 13 residues. After removal of 2 bases from V and 10 bases from J, the junction contained 4 bases not matched to a gene. CDR3 region: CATSRLAGEAQYF. The CDR3, as DNA: TGTGCCACCAGCAGATTAGCGGGAGAGGCGCAGTATTTT.

The CDR3 spells CSLIKGRNTEAFF. The CDR3 nucleotides are TGCAGCTTAATTAAGGGAAGGAACACTGAAGCTTTCTTT. This chain uses TRBV29-1 with TRBJ1-1; unclear D gene. The CDR3 has 13 amino acids. Trimming cost V 8 bases and J 1 base, with 14 bases left between them. Germline lookup yields CDR1 SQVTM and CDR2 ANQGSEA.

Note on this clonotype: The junction and the germline gene differ at one end; a read error may be behind it. The DNA of the CDR3 is TGTGCCAGCAGCGTAGCGGAGCACGGCGAGCAGTACTTC. Translating gives CASSVAEHGEQYF. The gene calls are TRBV7-2 and TRBJ2-7, with a tentative D call TRBD2 (6 bases). This CDR3 comprises 13 residues. The V gene's germline CDR1 is SGHTA and CDR2 FQGNSA.

The chain is built from TRBV6-6 and TRBJ2-7, with 7 bases that match TRBD2. Germline assignment: CDR1 MNHNY and CDR2 SVGAGI (reference sequence). V trimming: 6 bases; J trimming: 2 bases; junction bases outside the gene matches: 10. The CDR3 is 15 residues long. CDR3 sequence reads: CASRTTGEGTYEQYF. The CDR3 nucleotides are TGTGCCAGCAGGACAACCGGGGAGGGTACCTACGAGCAGTACTTC.

This clonotype was picked up many times. V gene TRBV24-1 combines with J gene TRBJ2-7, with TRBD2 matching 13 bases. Germline CDR1 is KGHDR and CDR2 is SFDVKD. The CDR3 consists of 17 residues. Germline trimming cut 4 bases from V and 1 base from J; bases unmatched to any gene: 6. Here the CDR3 reads CATSERGTSGISYEQYF. As DNA, the CDR3 is TGTGCCACCAGTGAGCGAGGGACTAGCGGGATATCCTACGAGCAGTACTTC.

V gene TRBV7-2 combines with J gene TRBJ1-6; TRBD1 agrees at 7 bases. Germline values: CDR1 SGHTA, CDR2 FQGNSA. V shed 5 bases and J 6 bases; nucleotides not matched to a gene: 7. The CDR3 runs 15 residues. The CDR3 region has the DNA TGTGCCAGCAGCAAGACAGGGACAGTTAATTCACCCCTCCACTTT. This translates into CASSKTGTVNSPLHF.

The chain recombines TRBV7-9 with TRBJ2-7; 14 positions agree with TRBD2. V lost 5 bases, J lost 4 bases, and 7 bases stayed unmatched. The CDR3 loop spans 16 amino acids. CDR1 is SEHNR and CDR2 is FQNEAQ in the germline V gene (reference sequence). The CDR3 DNA reads as TGTGCCAGCAGCCCGACTAGCGGGAGGGAGAGGTACGAGCAGTACTTC. This translates into CASSPTSGRERYEQYF. Combining the CDR3 with reference TRBV7-9 and TRBJ2-7 gives the whole variable domain DTGVSQNPRHKITKRGQNVTFRCDPISEHNRLYWYRQTLGQGPEFLTYFQNEAQLEKSRLLSDRFSAERPKGSFSTLEIQRTEQGDSAMYLCASSPTSGRERYEQYFGPGTRLTVT.

The V call is TRBV7-6, the J call TRBJ2-7; TRBD2 agrees at 7 bases. The CDR3 is 16 amino acids. Germline values: CDR1 SGHVS, CDR2 FNYEAQ. V gave up 5 bases and J gave up 0 bases; unmatched junction bases: 10. CDR3 sequence reads: CASSPGVGGSSYEQYF. The CDR3 bases are TGTGCCAGCAGCCCGGGGGTCGGCGGGAGCTCCTACGAGCAGTACTTC.

Remarks on this clonotype: The missing conserved phenylalanine or tryptophan at the end of this CDR3 makes a read error likely. The limits of the CDR3 on the DNA are not certain, so only TCRdb's listed CDR3 is given. The rearrangement joins TRBV7-3 to TRBJ1-3. Germline CDR1 and CDR2: SGHTA and FQGTGA. From its first to its last residue, the CDR3 has 11 amino acids. CDR3 protein: CASSRTSGDPT.

This rearrangement joins TRBV10-3 to TRBJ1-2; no firm D call. The CDR3 is 14 residues long. Germline CDR1 and CDR2: ENHRY and SYGVKD. Trimming shortened V by 0 bases and J by 8 bases, and 13 bases separated the two germline ends. CDR3 residues: CAISESGLPGGYTF. As DNA, the CDR3 is TGTGCCATCAGTGAGTCAGGTCTCCCGGGGGGCTACACCTTC.

The sample holds a few counts of this clonotype. The chain joins TRBV2 to TRBJ2-7; the D gene is possibly TRBD2 (5 bases). The CDR3 length is 15 residues. The germline V and J ends were trimmed by 2 bases and 3 bases, with 14 bases remaining between them. Germline loops: CDR1 SNHLY, CDR2 FYNNEI. For the CDR3, the DNA is TGTGCCAGCAGTGAATTGGGCGGGCCCATCTACGAGCAGTACTTC. Its translation: CASSELGGPIYEQYF.

On this clonotype: The junction departs from the called germline gene at one end, perhaps through a read error. The rearrangement links TRBV6-1 to TRBJ1-1; 7 bases match TRBD1. The CDR3 has 15 residues. Germline V gene lookup returns CDR1 MNHNS and CDR2 SASEGT. In DNA, the CDR3 is TGTGCCAGCAGTGAACGTACAGGGGTGAACACTGAAGCTTCCTTT. It codes for CASSERTGVNTEASF.

The V gene is TRBV6-1, the J gene TRBJ1-6, with 7 bases lining up with TRBD1. The CDR3 is 14 amino acids. The germline V gene has CDR1 MNHNS and CDR2 SASEGT. Trimming took 6 bases from V and 14 from J; bases not matched to a gene: 13. In DNA form, the CDR3 reads TGTGCCAGCAGCCCTCGACAGGGAGCTTTCACCCTCCACTTT. Its protein product is CASSPRQGAFTLHF.

CDR3 DNA: TGTGCCAGTAGACCGGGACAAACAAGCTCCTACGAGCAGTACTTC. It codes for CASRPGQTSSYEQYF. V usage is TRBV19 and J usage is TRBJ2-7, with a possible D match to TRBD1 (6 bases). Trimming pared 6 bases from V and 0 bases from J, leaving 15 bases between. CDR1 is LNHDA, CDR2 SQIVND, per germline (reference sequence). The CDR3 contains 15 residues.

This clonotype was observed at least ten times. The gene calls are TRBV20-1 and TRBJ2-7; 10 bases are shared with TRBD2. V gave up 2 bases and J gave up 2 bases; unmatched junction bases: 6. Looked up from germline, CDR1 is DFQATT and CDR2 is SNEGSKA (reference sequence). The CDR3 totals 15 residues. The CDR3 here is CSARTSGKDAYEQYF. CDR3 DNA: TGCAGTGCTAGAACTAGCGGGAAGGACGCCTACGAGCAGTACTTC.

The rearrangement joins TRBV15 to TRBJ2-3, with D maybe TRBD2 (6 bases). This CDR3 is built from 15 residues. Germline V gives CDR1 LNHNV, CDR2 YYDKDF (reference sequence). The V end was cut by 3 bases, the J end by 1 base, with 11 bases between. Here the CDR3 reads CATSSLGGGTDTQYF. DNA of the CDR3: TGTGCCACCAGCAGCTTGGGCGGGGGCACAGATACGCAGTATTTT.

This clonotype was detected many times. This CDR3 is CSASRLAGEGATGELFF. The CDR3 nucleotides read TGCAGTGCTAGCCGACTAGCGGGAGAGGGCGCCACCGGGGAGCTGTTTTTT. The rearrangement uses TRBV20-1 and TRBJ2-2, with 12 bases aligning to TRBD2. The CDR3 totals 17 residues. J gave up 4 bases and V 3 bases, and 9 bases lay outside the gene matches. CDR1 is DFQATT and CDR2 is SNEGSKA in the germline V gene (reference sequence).

This clonotype has ten or more counts. As DNA, the CDR3 is TGTGCCAGCAGCCAACAGGGGAGCTATGAGCAGTTCTTC. Its protein product is CASSQQGSYEQFF. The chain is built from TRBV7-9 and TRBJ2-1; 7 nucleotides match TRBD1. The CDR3 extends over 13 amino acids. CDR1 is SEHNR, CDR2 FQNEAQ, per germline (reference sequence). V dropped 5 bases and J dropped 8; count of bases not matched to a gene: 6.